This T cell receptor (beta chain) was documented in a study of blood T cells in healthy people across ages. Study-wide results and caveats: PBMC samples, being unsorted, prevented any conclusive comparison of naive and antigen-experienced cells. Donor CMV status was unknown, possibly confounding expanded clonotype changes.

The use of a sample-barcoded 5' primer and a J-beta primer mix characterized a second PCR of about 7 to 12 cycles. Every single cDNA molecule received a tag from a template-switch adaptor with 12 random nucleotides. TCRdb ran MiXCR on the 5' RACE reads and lists one entry per CDR3 protein. The sample records around 1,800,000 distinct CDR3 sequences, 30% to 40% being singletons. With regard to this clonotype: As yet, its antigen is unknown.

Ten milliliters of peripheral blood were drawn from each donor into EDTA-treated tubes. The length of the CDR3 is 13 residues. Germline lookup yields CDR1 SGHVS and CDR2 FQNEAQ. Trimming stripped 8 bases from V and 10 bases from J, with 21 bases between. The sequenced material came from blood. This TCR was sampled from a human donor in good health. The chain has TRBV7-8 and TRBJ2-7; D might be TRBD2 (7 bases). This CDR3 reads CASDGGGNQPQYF. The CDR3 DNA reads TGTGCCAGCGACGGCGGGGGCAATCAGCCCCAGTACTTC.